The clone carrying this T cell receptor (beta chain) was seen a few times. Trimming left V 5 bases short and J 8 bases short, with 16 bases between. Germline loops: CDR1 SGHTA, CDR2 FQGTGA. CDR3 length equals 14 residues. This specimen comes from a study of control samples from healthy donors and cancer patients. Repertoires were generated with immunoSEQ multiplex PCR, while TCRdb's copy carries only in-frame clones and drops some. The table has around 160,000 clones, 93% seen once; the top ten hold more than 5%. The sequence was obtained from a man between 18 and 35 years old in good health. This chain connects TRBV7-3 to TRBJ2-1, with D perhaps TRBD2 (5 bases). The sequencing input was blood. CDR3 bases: TGTGCCAGCAGCCCCCGGGGTAGTTGGGATGAGCAGTTCTTC. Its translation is CASSPRGSWDEQFF.